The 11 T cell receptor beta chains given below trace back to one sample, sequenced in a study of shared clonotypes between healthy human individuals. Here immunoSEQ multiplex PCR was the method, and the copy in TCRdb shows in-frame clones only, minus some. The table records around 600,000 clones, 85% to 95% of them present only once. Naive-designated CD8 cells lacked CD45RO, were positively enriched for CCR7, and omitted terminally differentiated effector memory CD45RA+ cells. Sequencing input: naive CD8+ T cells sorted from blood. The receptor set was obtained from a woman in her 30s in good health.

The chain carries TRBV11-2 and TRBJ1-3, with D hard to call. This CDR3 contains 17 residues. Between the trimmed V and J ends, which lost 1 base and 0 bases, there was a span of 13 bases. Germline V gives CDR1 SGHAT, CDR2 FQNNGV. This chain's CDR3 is CASSLAWGSSSGNTIYF. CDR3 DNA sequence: TGTGCCAGCAGCTTAGCGTGGGGTTCGAGCTCTGGAAACACCATATATTTT.

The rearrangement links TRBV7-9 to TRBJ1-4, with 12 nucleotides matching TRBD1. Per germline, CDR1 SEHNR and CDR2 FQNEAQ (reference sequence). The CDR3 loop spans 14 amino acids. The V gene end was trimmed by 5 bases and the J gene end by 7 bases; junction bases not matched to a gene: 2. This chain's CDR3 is CASSMGQGAEKLFF. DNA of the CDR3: TGTGCCAGCAGCATGGGACAGGGGGCTGAAAAACTGTTTTTT.

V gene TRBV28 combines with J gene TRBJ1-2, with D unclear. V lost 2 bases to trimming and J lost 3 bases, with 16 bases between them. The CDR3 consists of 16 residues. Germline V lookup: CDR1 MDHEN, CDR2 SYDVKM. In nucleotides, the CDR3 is TGTGCCAGCAGTTTAAGCGGTGTTGGGTTTCACTATGGCTACACCTTC. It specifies CASSLSGVGFHYGYTF.

CDR3 bases: TGTGCCAGCAGTTACGTGACAGGGTTTCTCGAGCAGTACTTC. Its translation is CASSYVTGFLEQYF. This sequence joins TRBV6-6 and TRBJ2-7; 7 bases are shared with TRBD1. This CDR3 comprises 14 residues. Looked up from germline, CDR1 is MNHNY and CDR2 is SVGAGI (reference sequence). V was pared by 2 bases and J by 6 bases, with 7 bases of the junction left unmatched.

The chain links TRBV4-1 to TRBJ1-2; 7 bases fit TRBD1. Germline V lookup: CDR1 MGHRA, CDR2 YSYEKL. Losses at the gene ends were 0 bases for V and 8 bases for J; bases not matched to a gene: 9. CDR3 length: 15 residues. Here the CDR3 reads CASSQDSRQGGGYTF. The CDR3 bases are TGCGCCAGCAGCCAAGACAGTAGACAGGGTGGGGGCTACACCTTC.

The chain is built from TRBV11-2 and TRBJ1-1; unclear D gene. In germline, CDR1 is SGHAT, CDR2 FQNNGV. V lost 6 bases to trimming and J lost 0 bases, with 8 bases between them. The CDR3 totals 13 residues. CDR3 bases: TGTGCCAGCAGTCCACTCATGAACACTGAAGCTTTCTTT. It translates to CASSPLMNTEAFF.

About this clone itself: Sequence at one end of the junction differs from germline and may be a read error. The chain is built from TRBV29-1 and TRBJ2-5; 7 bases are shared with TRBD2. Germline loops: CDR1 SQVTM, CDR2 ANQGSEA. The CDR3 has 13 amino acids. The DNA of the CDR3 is TGCAGCGTAGAAGGACTAGACGAAGAGACCCAGTACTTC. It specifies CSVEGLDEETQYF.

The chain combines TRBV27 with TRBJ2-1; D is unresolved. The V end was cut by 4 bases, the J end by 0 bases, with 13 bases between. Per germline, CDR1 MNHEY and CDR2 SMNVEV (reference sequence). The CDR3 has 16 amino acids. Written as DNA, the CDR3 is TGTGCCAGCAGTTCGAGTGGATCTTCCTCCTACAATGAGCAGTTCTTC. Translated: CASSSSGSSSYNEQFF.

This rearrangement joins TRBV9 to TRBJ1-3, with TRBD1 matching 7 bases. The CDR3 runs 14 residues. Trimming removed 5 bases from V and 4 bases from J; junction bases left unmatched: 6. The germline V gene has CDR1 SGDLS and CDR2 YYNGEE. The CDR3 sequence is CASSEQGTGNTIYF. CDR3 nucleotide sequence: TGTGCCAGCAGTGAACAGGGGACGGGAAACACCATATATTTT.

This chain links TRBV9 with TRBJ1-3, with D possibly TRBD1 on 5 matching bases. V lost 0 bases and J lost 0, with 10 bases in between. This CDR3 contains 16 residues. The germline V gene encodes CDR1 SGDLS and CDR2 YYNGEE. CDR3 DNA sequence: TGTGCCAGCAGCGTAGCTGGGGGGTACTCTGGAAACACCATATATTTT. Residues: CASSVAGGYSGNTIYF.

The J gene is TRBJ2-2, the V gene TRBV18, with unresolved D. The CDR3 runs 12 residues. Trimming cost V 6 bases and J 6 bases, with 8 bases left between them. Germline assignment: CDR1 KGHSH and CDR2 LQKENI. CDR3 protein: CASSLSAGELFF. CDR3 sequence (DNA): TGTGCCAGCTCGTTAAGCGCCGGGGAGCTGTTTTTT.